Below are 15 T cell receptor beta chains sequenced from a single sample in a study of vaccination and CD4 T cells after COVID-19. These TCRs are of unknown antigen specificity. The treatment: roughly ten-day PBMC culture with coronavirus spike peptide pools or control peptides (ViraFEST assay). At the Johns Hopkins FTIC core, DNA taken from cultured CD4+ T cells was sequenced by way of the Oncomine TCR Beta short-read assay. TCRdb reprocessed the PCR reads via MiXCR and lists one record per CDR3 protein. Of approximately 17,000 distinct CDR3 sequences listed, 43% are singletons. The sequencing here drew on CD4+ T cells from blood, cultured in vitro, taken after SARS-CoV-2 vaccination. The receptor source for this set is a human donor who had recovered from COVID-19.

This chain links TRBV6-1 with TRBJ2-6; 9 bases fit TRBD1. CDR1 is MNHNS and CDR2 is SASEGT in the germline V gene. Trimming cost V 6 bases and J 11 bases; bases outside gene matches: 11. The CDR3 is 15 residues long. CDR3 sequence reads: CASRRRDREYHVLTF. In nucleotides, the CDR3 is TGTGCCAGCAGGCGCCGGGACAGGGAGTATCACGTCCTGACTTTC.

V and J are TRBV5-4 and TRBJ2-5; possible D gene TRBD2, 5 bases. The V end was cut by 3 bases, the J end by 0 bases, with 15 bases between. CDR1 is SGHNT, CDR2 YYREEE, per germline (reference sequence). CDR3 length: 16 amino acids. The CDR3 nucleotides read TGTGCCAGCAGCTCCCGGTCAAAGCGGTACCAAGAGACCCAGTACTTC. Translated, it gives CASSSRSKRYQETQYF. Full variable domain (rest looked up from reference TRBV5-4 and TRBJ2-5): ETGVTQSPTHLIKTRGQQVTLRCSSQSGHNTVSWYQQALGQGPQFIFQYYREEENGRGNFPPRFSGLQFPNYSSELNVNALELDDSALYLCASSSRSKRYQETQYFGPGTRLLVL.

In this sample, this clonotype turned up a few times. This rearrangement joins TRBV20-1 to TRBJ1-5; the D gene is possibly TRBD1 (6 bases). Germline lookup yields CDR1 DFQATT and CDR2 SNEGSKA (reference sequence). There are 14 residues in the CDR3. Trimming took 4 bases from V and 2 from J, leaving 12 bases between them. The CDR3 nucleotides read TGCAGTGCTATGGGACAACGGGGCAATCAGCCCCAGCATTTT. This encodes CSAMGQRGNQPQHF.

The chain combines TRBV19 with TRBJ2-1; perhaps TRBD2 as D (6 bases). V was trimmed by 8 bases and J by 9 bases, leaving 14 bases between them. This CDR3 has 12 residues. Looked up from germline, CDR1 is LNHDA and CDR2 is SQIVND (reference sequence). CDR3 sequence reads: CASGGNGAEQFF. The CDR3 DNA is TGTGCCAGTGGAGGGAACGGGGCTGAGCAGTTCTTC.

This rearrangement joins TRBV7-2 to TRBJ2-1, with a possible D match to TRBD2 (5 bases). Trimming removed 1 base at V and 9 bases at J, with 16 bases between. From germline, CDR1 is SGHTA and CDR2 FQGNSA. This CDR3 is 15 amino acids long. The CDR3 DNA reads as TGTGCCAGCAGCTTAGGGGCGGGTCAGCACAGTGAGCAGTTCTTC. Protein sequence: CASSLGAGQHSEQFF.

This clonotype was seen only once. V is TRBV5-4 and J is TRBJ1-2; D gene ambiguous. The V and J ends lost 4 bases and 9 bases respectively, with 13 bases between them. Germline CDR1 and CDR2: SGHNT and YYREEE (reference sequence). The CDR3 totals 12 residues. The CDR3 here is CASSPNLLSYTF. In DNA form, the CDR3 reads TGTGCCAGCAGCCCGAACCTACTAAGCTACACCTTC.

This rearrangement joins TRBV12-3 or TRBV12-4 to TRBJ2-7; a weak D match, TRBD2 (6 bases). Trimming took off 3 bases at V and 6 bases at J, with 15 bases between the two ends. This CDR3 has 14 residues. DNA for the CDR3: TGTGCCAGCAGTTTCAGAGCCCAGGGAGGCGAGCAGTACTTC. Protein: CASSFRAQGGEQYF.

This clonotype was seen only a few times. The gene calls are TRBV29-1 and TRBJ2-3; maybe TRBD1 (5 bases). The germline V gene has CDR1 SQVTM and CDR2 ANQGSEA. This CDR3 is built from 14 residues. V lost 0 bases to trimming and J lost 10 bases, with 17 bases between them. CDR3 sequence reads: CSVEDGAVGKAQYF. The CDR3 nucleotides are TGCAGCGTTGAAGATGGGGCGGTTGGGAAAGCGCAGTATTTT.

The CDR3: CASSFEPSASYNEQFF. CDR3 sequence (DNA): TGTGCCAGCAGCTTCGAGCCCAGCGCCTCCTACAATGAGCAGTTCTTC. This rearrangement joins TRBV7-2 to TRBJ2-1; D is undetermined. The CDR3 is 16 residues long. Trimming removed 3 bases at V and 0 bases at J, with 12 bases between. Germline V lookup: CDR1 SGHTA, CDR2 FQGNSA.

The chain employs TRBV7-9 and TRBJ2-3; 9 bases line up with TRBD2. Germline V gives CDR1 SEHNR, CDR2 FQNEAQ (reference sequence). This CDR3 comprises 18 residues. With V trimmed by 6 bases and J by 0 bases, 13 bases remained unmatched. The CDR3 bases are TGTGCCAGCAGGCCGCGGCTAGCGGGACGGAAGAGCACAGATACGCAGTATTTT. This codes for CASRPRLAGRKSTDTQYF.

V is TRBV18 and J is TRBJ2-3; 8 bases map to TRBD2. CDR1 is KGHSH, CDR2 LQKENI, per germline. This CDR3 spans 15 amino acids. Unmatched junction bases numbered 6, after V lost 3 bases and J lost 4 bases. CDR3 bases: TGTGCCAGCTCACCGGCGGGAGCGGGGGCAGATACGCAGTATTTT. Encoded protein: CASSPAGAGADTQYF.

There are a few counts of this clonotype. This sequence joins TRBV19 and TRBJ1-5, with 8 bases fitting TRBD1. Per the germline V gene, CDR1 is LNHDA and CDR2 is SQIVND (reference sequence). There are 15 residues in the CDR3. V shed 6 bases and J 0 bases; nucleotides not matched to a gene: 4. CDR3 nucleotide sequence: TGTGCCAGTAGCGCGGACAGGGATAGCAATCAGCCCCAGCATTTT. Protein: CASSADRDSNQPQHF.

This clonotype turned up a few times. This chain joins TRBV28 and TRBJ1-1; a weak D match, TRBD1 (5 bases). This CDR3 spans 16 amino acids. V was pared by 4 bases and J by 4 bases, with 19 bases between. Germline CDR1 MDHEN, CDR2 SYDVKM. The CDR3: CASSSNPGTGVTEAFF. The DNA for the CDR3 is TGTGCCAGCAGTTCAAATCCCGGGACGGGGGTCACTGAAGCTTTCTTT.

This clonotype was seen only a few times. The chain recombines TRBV20-1 with TRBJ2-1; D is possibly TRBD2 (5 bases). Germline values: CDR1 DFQATT, CDR2 SNEGSKA (reference sequence). The CDR3 sequence is 16 residues long. Trimming took 1 base from V and 4 from J, leaving 17 bases between them. The CDR3 loop reads CSARVGSAERYNEQFF. Written as DNA, the CDR3 is TGCAGTGCTAGAGTCGGTAGCGCGGAGCGGTACAATGAGCAGTTCTTC.

On this clonotype itself: One junction end does not reproduce the germline sequence, and a read error may be involved. The chain employs TRBV20-1 and TRBJ2-3; 11 nucleotides match TRBD2. The CDR3 totals 17 residues. Germline lookup yields CDR1 DFQATT and CDR2 SNEGSKA (reference sequence). Here the CDR3 reads CSARGVAGGRGSDTRYF. CDR3 bases: TGCAGTGCTAGAGGGGTAGCGGGAGGGAGGGGCTCAGATACGCGGTATTTT.